This T cell receptor beta chain stems from a study of blood T cell repertoires in COVID-19. The wider study: The United States, Italy and Spain provided the acute and convalescent COVID-19 samples. Sources were T cells, B-cell-depleted T cells, or PBMCs; the material itself was cDNA or gDNA.

Trimming pared 0 bases from V and 7 bases from J, leaving 14 bases between. Germline V gene sequence: CDR1 SNHLY, CDR2 FYNNEI. This CDR3 is 15 amino acids long. Generated by immunoSEQ multiplex PCR, the TCRdb table keeps only in-frame clones and is missing some. The sample shows 100,000 to 150,000 clones, approximately 85% of them seen only once. This clone showed up many times. The specimen was peripheral blood. This receptor was identified in a man younger than 40 with COVID-19, enrolled during active disease. The J gene is TRBJ2-3, the V gene TRBV2; D may be TRBD2 (6 bases). The CDR3 spells CASSEAPRGKNTQYF. CDR3 nucleotides: TGTGCCAGCAGTGAAGCTCCCCGGGGGAAAAATACGCAGTATTTT.